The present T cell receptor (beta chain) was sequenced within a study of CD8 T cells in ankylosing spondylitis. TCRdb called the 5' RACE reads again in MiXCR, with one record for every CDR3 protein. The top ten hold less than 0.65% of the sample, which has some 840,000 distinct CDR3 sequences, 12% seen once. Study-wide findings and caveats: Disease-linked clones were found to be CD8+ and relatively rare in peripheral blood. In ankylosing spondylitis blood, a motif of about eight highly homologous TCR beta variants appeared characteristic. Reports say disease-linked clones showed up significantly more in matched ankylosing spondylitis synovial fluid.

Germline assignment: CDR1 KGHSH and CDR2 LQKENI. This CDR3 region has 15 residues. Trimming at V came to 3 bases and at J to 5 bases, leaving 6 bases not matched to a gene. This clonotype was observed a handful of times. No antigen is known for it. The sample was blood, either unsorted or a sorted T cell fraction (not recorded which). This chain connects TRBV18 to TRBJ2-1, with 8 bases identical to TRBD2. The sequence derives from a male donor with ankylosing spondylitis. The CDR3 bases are TGTGCCAGCTCACCCCCCGGGACTAGAGACAATGAGCAGTTCTTC. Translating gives CASSPPGTRDNEQFF.